Following are 30 T cell receptor beta chains from one sample sequenced in a study of cytomegalovirus exposure and HLA in healthy donors. The PCR contained 60 Vbeta and 13 Jbeta primers. TCRdb's table, derived via immunoSEQ multiplex PCR, lists solely in-frame clones and lacks some. Here the sample spans fewer than 350,000 clones, 80% to 90% being singletons. The sequenced material came from PBMCs. The receptors come from a woman aged 18-29 years in good health and CMV-seronegative.

The rearrangement links TRBV12-5 to TRBJ2-2, with D unclear. V was shortened by 8 bases and J by 4 bases, with 5 bases between the two germline ends. Per germline, CDR1 LGHNT and CDR2 FRNRAP. This CDR3 has 11 residues. The CDR3 nucleotides are TGTGCTAGTCGGAGCACCGGGGAGCTGTTTTTT. Residues: CASRSTGELFF.

The chain combines TRBV7-3 with TRBJ2-1, with 7 nucleotides matching TRBD1. The J segment lost 5 bases and the V segment lost 2 bases, leaving 3 bases of the junction unmatched. Germline CDR1 and CDR2: SGHTA and FQGTGA. This CDR3 is 14 amino acids long. As DNA, the CDR3 is TGTGCCAGCAGCTTATCGACAGGGAACAATGAGCAGTTCTTC. This translates into CASSLSTGNNEQFF.

This clone occurred once. The V gene is TRBV30, the J gene TRBJ2-5, with D unclear. The J call may be faulty, since TRBJ2-7 better matches the DNA end. Germline V gives CDR1 GTSNPN, CDR2 SVGIG (reference sequence). CDR3 size: 11 residues. The CDR3 DNA reads as TGTGCCTGGAGTCAGGAATACGAGCAGTACTTC. Translation: CAWSQEYEQYF.

The chain recombines TRBV19 with TRBJ2-1, with D perhaps matching TRBD1 (6 bases). The germline V and J ends were trimmed by 4 bases and 10 bases, with 14 bases remaining between them. The CDR3 contains 13 residues. Germline assignment: CDR1 LNHDA and CDR2 SQIVND (reference sequence). The CDR3 spells CASSTYPGQEQFF. In DNA, the CDR3 is TGTGCCAGTAGTACCTACCCGGGACAAGAGCAGTTCTTC.

V and J are TRBV28 and TRBJ1-5; a weak D match, TRBD1 (6 bases). Germline CDR1 MDHEN, CDR2 SYDVKM. The germline V and J ends were trimmed by 6 bases and 6 bases, with 12 bases remaining between them. The CDR3 runs 13 residues. Here the CDR3 DNA reads TGTGCCAGCAGGGAAACAGGGTCTCAGCCCCAGCATTTT. This codes for CASRETGSQPQHF. Combining the CDR3 with reference TRBV28 and TRBJ1-5 gives the whole variable domain DVKVTQSSRYLVKRTGEKVFLECVQDMDHENMFWYRQDPGLGLRLIYFSYDVKMKEKGDIPEGYSVSREKKERFSLILESASTNQTSMYLCASRETGSQPQHFGDGTRLSIL.

J is TRBJ2-5 and V is TRBV5-1; maybe TRBD2 (5 bases). V dropped 0 bases and J dropped 1 base, with 10 bases sitting between them. CDR1 and CDR2 from the germline V gene are SGHRS and YFSETQ. The CDR3 spans 15 residues. CDR3 in DNA: TGCGCCAGCAGCTTGGCCCAGCGGCGCCAAGAGACCCAGTACTTC. Protein product: CASSLAQRRQETQYF.

With respect to this clone: The sample contains more than one DNA sequence encoding this CDR3. The gene calls are TRBV5-1 and TRBJ2-3; TRBD2 aligns across 7 bases. V trimming: 0 bases; J trimming: 1 base; junction bases outside the gene matches: 2. Germline V gives CDR1 SGHRS, CDR2 YFSETQ. The length of the CDR3 is 15 residues. The DNA for the CDR3 is TGCGCCAGCAGCTTGGGCAGCGGGGGCACAGATACGCAGTATTTT. It codes for CASSLGSGGTDTQYF. The variable domain in full, with the rest retrieved from reference TRBV5-1 and TRBJ2-3, is KAGVTQTPRYLIKTRGQQVTLSCSPISGHRSVSWYQQTPGQGLQFLFEYFSETQRNKGNFPGRFSGRQFSNSRSEMNVSTLELGDSALYLCASSLGSGGTDTQYFGPGTRLTVL.

CDR3 sequence reads: CASSEFGTGGYGYTF. The CDR3 DNA is TGTGCCAGCAGTGAATTTGGGACAGGGGGATATGGCTACACCTTC. This sequence joins TRBV2 and TRBJ1-2; 11 nucleotides line up with TRBD1. The germline CDR1 and CDR2 sequences are SNHLY and FYNNEI. The CDR3 contains 15 residues. With 2 bases clipped from V and 5 bases from J, the junction kept 4 bases outside the gene matches.

J is TRBJ2-3 and V is TRBV5-4, with D possibly TRBD2 on 5 matching bases. V lost 0 bases and J 0 bases, leaving 8 bases between the germline ends. Germline V CDR1 and CDR2: SGHNT, YYREEE (reference sequence). This CDR3 contains 15 residues. CDR3: CASSLATISTDTQYF. Written as DNA, the CDR3 is TGTGCCAGCAGCTTGGCGACTATTAGCACAGATACGCAGTATTTT.

The genes are TRBV9 and TRBJ1-4; 9 bases are shared with TRBD1. The CDR3 is 19 residues long. Germline CDR1 SGDLS, CDR2 YYNGEE. Germline trimming cut 3 bases from V and 0 bases from J; bases unmatched to any gene: 12. The CDR3 region has the DNA TGTGCCAGCAGCGCGGGCCCGGGACAGGGCCTTGCAACTAATGAAAAACTGTTTTTT. Protein: CASSAGPGQGLATNEKLFF.

In its sample, this clone was seen once. The chain recombines TRBV4-1 with TRBJ2-6; possibly TRBD2 for D (6 bases). The CDR3 contains 16 residues. V lost 4 bases, J lost 4 bases, and 14 bases lay in between. Germline assignment: CDR1 MGHRA and CDR2 YSYEKL. The CDR3 DNA is TGCGCCAGCAGCCCCCAGCGCGGGGTAGGGGCCAACGTCCTGACTTTC. It translates to CASSPQRGVGANVLTF.

This clone has just a few counts. The CDR3 DNA reads as TGTGCCACCAGCAGAGATGCCAGTTCCTACGAGCAGTACTTC. This encodes CATSRDASSYEQYF. The chain is built from TRBV15 and TRBJ2-7; D is unresolved. The CDR3 has 14 residues. The germline V gene has CDR1 LNHNV and CDR2 YYDKDF (reference sequence). With 0 bases removed from V and 1 base from J, the gap between germline ends came to 7 bases.

The V gene is TRBV5-1, the J gene TRBJ1-1; TRBD1 matches at 7 bases. The J segment lost 9 bases and the V segment lost 0 bases, leaving 5 bases of the junction unmatched. The CDR3 length is 13 residues. In germline, CDR1 is SGHRS, CDR2 YFSETQ. CDR3 in amino acids: CASSLDRGRQAFF. The CDR3 region has the DNA TGCGCCAGCAGCTTGGACAGGGGCAGACAAGCTTTCTTT.

The rearrangement links TRBV19 to TRBJ2-7; D call uncertain. Between the trimmed V and J ends, which lost 8 bases and 3 bases, there was a span of 17 bases. Germline loops: CDR1 LNHDA, CDR2 SQIVND (reference sequence). The CDR3 spans 14 residues. The CDR3 DNA sequence: TGTGCCAGTTCGCTCACAGCCCTGGACTACGAGCAGTACTTC. It specifies CASSLTALDYEQYF.

V and J are TRBV2 and TRBJ2-2; D is perhaps TRBD2 (6 bases). The V gene's germline CDR1 is SNHLY and CDR2 FYNNEI. V was trimmed by 9 bases and J by 4 bases, leaving 27 bases between them. The CDR3 totals 18 residues. The CDR3 is CASSREGRGTTRTGELFF. The CDR3 nucleotides read TGTGCCAGTTCACGAGAGGGGCGGGGCACCACTCGCACCGGGGAGCTGTTTTTT.

V gene TRBV13 combines with J gene TRBJ2-3; 10 bases are shared with TRBD2. The junction had 3 bases not matched to a gene; V was cut back by 3 bases and J by 3 bases. Germline CDR1 reads PRHDT; CDR2 reads FYEKMQ (reference sequence). The CDR3 has 15 amino acids. CDR3 in amino acids: CASSFERGGTDTQYF. The CDR3 region has the DNA TGTGCCAGCAGCTTTGAGCGGGGGGGGACAGATACGCAGTATTTT.

The genes are TRBV2 and TRBJ2-2; a possible D gene is TRBD2 (6 bases). The CDR3 has 15 residues. V lost 10 bases, J lost 3 bases, and 18 bases lay in between. Germline V gives CDR1 SNHLY, CDR2 FYNNEI. DNA for the CDR3: TGTGCCACGGAACGCGGGGTAGCTGACACCGGGGAGCTGTTTTTT. Translation gives CATERGVADTGELFF.

Remarks on this clone: The junction shows a germline mismatch at one end, possibly a read error. The rearrangement joins TRBV7-9 to TRBJ2-3; D perhaps matches TRBD2 (5 bases). Germline CDR1 is SEHNR and CDR2 is FQNEAQ (reference sequence). CDR3 length equals 14 residues. DNA for the CDR3: TGTTCCAGCAGCCCAGGACTGTTCACAGATACGCAGTATTTT. It encodes CSSSPGLFTDTQYF.

This rearrangement joins TRBV11-2 to TRBJ2-7; D is ambiguous. This CDR3 is 12 amino acids long. Trimming stripped 5 bases from V and 3 bases from J, with 8 bases between. CDR1 is SGHAT and CDR2 is FQNNGV in the germline V gene. CDR3 nucleotide sequence: TGTGCCAGCAGCCCTGGGCTCTACGAGCAGTACTTC. This codes for CASSPGLYEQYF.

This clone was recorded only once. The rearrangement links TRBV14 to TRBJ1-1; maybe TRBD1 (6 bases). Per the germline V gene, CDR1 is SGHDN and CDR2 is FVKESK. V lost 0 bases and J 4 bases, leaving 21 bases between the germline ends. CDR3 length equals 18 residues. The chain's CDR3 is CASSQDLQGHPKGTEAFF. CDR3 DNA sequence: TGTGCCAGCAGCCAAGATCTTCAGGGACACCCCAAGGGCACTGAAGCTTTCTTT. Drawing the rest from reference TRBV14 and TRBJ1-1, the complete variable domain is EAGVTQFPSHSVIEKGQTVTLRCDPISGHDNLYWYRRVMGKEIKFLLHFVKESKQDESGMPNNRFLAERTGGTYSTLKVQPAELEDSGVYFCASSQDLQGHPKGTEAFFGQGTRLTVV.

The V call is TRBV5-1, the J call TRBJ2-5; 8 positions match TRBD2. The CDR3 loop spans 16 amino acids. V shed 4 bases, J shed 2 bases, and the junction held 10 bases outside the gene matches. The germline V gene has CDR1 SGHRS and CDR2 YFSETQ. Here the CDR3 DNA reads TGCGCCAGCAGCCGGGTGAGATCTAGCGGGCAAGAGACCCAGTACTTC. Translating gives CASSRVRSSGQETQYF.

This clone was recorded only once. This chain joins TRBV13 and TRBJ1-6; D gene unclear. Germline lookup yields CDR1 PRHDT and CDR2 FYEKMQ (reference sequence). CDR3 length: 11 residues. V lost 8 bases to trimming and J lost 7 bases, with 6 bases between them. The CDR3 here is CASSGNSPLHF. CDR3 nucleotide sequence: TGTGCCAGCTCGGGGAATTCACCCCTCCACTTT.

J is TRBJ1-1 and V is TRBV5-5; perhaps TRBD1 as D (6 bases). The CDR3 length is 13 residues. V was cut by 2 bases and J by 10 bases, with 15 bases left in between. The germline CDR1 and CDR2 sequences are SGHKS and YYEKEE (reference sequence). The CDR3: CASSLGGAAGAFF. The CDR3 nucleotides read TGTGCCAGCAGCTTAGGGGGGGCCGCGGGAGCTTTCTTT.

The chain couples TRBV19 to TRBJ1-2; D not certain. This CDR3 is built from 14 residues. Germline CDR1 is LNHDA and CDR2 is SQIVND (reference sequence). Trimming removed 6 bases at V and 3 bases at J, with 14 bases between. The CDR3 loop is CASSPLLEDYGYTF. In DNA form, the CDR3 reads TGTGCCAGTAGCCCCCTGCTGGAGGACTATGGCTACACCTTC.

This clone was counted between two and nine times. The chain joins TRBV2 to TRBJ2-6, with 9 positions matching TRBD1. There are 16 residues in the CDR3. With 4 bases clipped from V and 3 bases from J, the junction kept 4 bases outside the gene matches. Germline V gene sequence: CDR1 SNHLY, CDR2 FYNNEI. This CDR3 reads CASSVGTGHGANVLTF. CDR3 bases: TGTGCCAGCAGTGTTGGGACAGGGCATGGGGCCAACGTCCTGACTTTC.

The chain links TRBV19 to TRBJ2-5, with TRBD2 identical over 7 bases. CDR3 length equals 15 residues. V lost 7 bases and J lost 5; bases outside the gene matches: 13. Germline CDR1 reads LNHDA; CDR2 reads SQIVND (reference sequence). The CDR3 loop reads CASTQAGGSFETQYF. In DNA form, the CDR3 reads TGTGCCAGTACCCAAGCCGGGGGGTCCTTTGAGACCCAGTACTTC.

The chain recombines TRBV7-9 with TRBJ1-5; 11 nucleotides line up with TRBD1. V gave up 5 bases and J gave up 0 bases; unmatched junction bases: 3. The CDR3 covers 16 residues. Germline V lookup: CDR1 SEHNR, CDR2 FQNEAQ (reference sequence). The CDR3 reads CASSPGQGASNQPQHF. CDR3 DNA sequence: TGTGCCAGCAGCCCCGGACAGGGGGCTAGCAATCAGCCCCAGCATTTT.

The rearrangement joins TRBV5-1 to TRBJ2-7; 8 bases align to TRBD1. Germline V gene sequence: CDR1 SGHRS, CDR2 YFSETQ. V gave up 4 bases and J gave up 4 bases; unmatched junction bases: 10. This CDR3 spans 15 amino acids. The CDR3 is CASSTTGTGGYEQYF. The CDR3 bases are TGCGCCAGCAGCACAACCGGGACAGGAGGGTACGAGCAGTACTTC. The whole variable domain, remainder taken from reference TRBV5-1 and TRBJ2-7, is KAGVTQTPRYLIKTRGQQVTLSCSPISGHRSVSWYQQTPGQGLQFLFEYFSETQRNKGNFPGRFSGRQFSNSRSEMNVSTLELGDSALYLCASSTTGTGGYEQYFGPGTRLTVT.

The chain carries TRBV11-2 and TRBJ1-1, with D uncertain. The CDR3 runs to 13 residues. The germline V gene has CDR1 SGHAT and CDR2 FQNNGV. Trimming pared 3 bases from V and 0 bases from J, leaving 5 bases between. CDR3 bases: TGTGCCAGCAGCTTTGTAGTGAACACTGAAGCTTTCTTT. Encoded protein: CASSFVVNTEAFF.

V usage is TRBV2 and J usage is TRBJ2-7, with 9 bases aligning to TRBD1. V trimming: 6 bases; J trimming: 2 bases; junction bases outside the gene matches: 17. In germline, CDR1 is SNHLY, CDR2 FYNNEI. This CDR3 contains 18 residues. The CDR3 sequence: CASSDRPQRDRATYEQYF. CDR3 in DNA: TGTGCCAGCAGCGATCGCCCGCAACGGGACAGGGCGACCTACGAGCAGTACTTC.